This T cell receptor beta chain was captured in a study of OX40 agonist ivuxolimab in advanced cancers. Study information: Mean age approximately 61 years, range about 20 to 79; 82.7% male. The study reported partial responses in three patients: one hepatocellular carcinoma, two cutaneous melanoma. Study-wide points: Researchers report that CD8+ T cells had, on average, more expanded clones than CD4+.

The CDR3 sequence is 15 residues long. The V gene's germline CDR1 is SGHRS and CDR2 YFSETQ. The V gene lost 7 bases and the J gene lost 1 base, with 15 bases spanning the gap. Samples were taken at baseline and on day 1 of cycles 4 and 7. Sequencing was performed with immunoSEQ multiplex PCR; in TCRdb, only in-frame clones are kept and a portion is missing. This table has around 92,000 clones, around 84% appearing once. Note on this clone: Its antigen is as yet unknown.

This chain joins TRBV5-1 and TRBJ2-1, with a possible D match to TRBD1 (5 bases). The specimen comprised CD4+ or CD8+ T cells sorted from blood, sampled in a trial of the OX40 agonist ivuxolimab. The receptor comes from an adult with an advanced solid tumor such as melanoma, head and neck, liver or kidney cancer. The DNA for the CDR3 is TGCGCCAGCGCGAAGGGGCTGTCTTCCTACAATGAGCAGTTCTTC. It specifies CASAKGLSSYNEQFF.